One sample yielded the 21 T cell receptor beta chains listed below, sequenced in a study of CD8+CD57+ T cells in acquired aplastic anemia. Only patients with CD8+CD57+ cell expansion on flow cytometry were chosen for sequencing. TCR beta VDJ and CDR3 profiles were obtained from a genomic DNA template. TCRdb called the reads again in MiXCR, with one record for every CDR3 protein. Here the sample spans approximately 260,000 distinct CDR3 sequences, approximately 86% being singletons. The sequencing input was sorted CD4+, CD8+, or CD8+CD57+ T cells (not recorded which) from PBMCs. The receptors shown here come from a human donor with aplastic anemia.

This clonotype has a handful of counts. This chain uses TRBV7-8 with TRBJ2-1; no definite D call. This CDR3 has 16 residues. V was trimmed by 0 bases and J by 13 bases, leaving 22 bases between them. Germline V gene data show CDR1 as SGHVS and CDR2 as FQNEAQ. CDR3 nucleotides: TGTGCCAGCAGCTTAGCGAGAGGCGCCGATACCCAGTATCAGTTCTTC. Its protein is CASSLARGADTQYQFF.

Concerning this clonotype: In this CDR3 the conserved last residue, phenylalanine or tryptophan, is missing, so a read error is likely. The DNA is omitted, as the CDR3 cannot be located on it reliably, and the CDR3 follows TCRdb's listing. The chain combines TRBV2 with TRBJ1-1; the table's D call of TRBD1 was not tested on the DNA. The CDR3 numbers 15 amino acids, ends counted. Germline lookup yields CDR1 SNHLY and CDR2 FYNNEI. The CDR3 protein is CASSSRDRGKTYGYS.

The chain links TRBV19 to TRBJ1-1, with 7 bases matching TRBD1. Germline V gene data show CDR1 as LNHDA and CDR2 as SQIVND (reference sequence). The junction had 20 bases not matched to a gene; V was cut back by 5 bases and J by 14 bases. The CDR3 spans 15 residues. The DNA of the CDR3 is TGTGCCAGTAGTTTAGCTATGACAGGGAACACTGAACCGTTCTTT. It is translated as CASSLAMTGNTEPFF.

This clonotype was counted a few times. The chain links TRBV7-9 to TRBJ2-3; D assignment may be TRBD1 or TRBD2 (5 bases each). Germline V gene lookup returns CDR1 SEHNR and CDR2 FQNEAQ (reference sequence). This CDR3 spans 14 amino acids. Trimming stripped 0 bases from V and 13 bases from J, with 17 bases between. In DNA form, the CDR3 reads TGTGCCAGCAGCTTAGCGGGAAGCTCCGGGGCCAAGTATTTT. Translation: CASSLAGSSGAKYF.

The chain employs TRBV7-9 and TRBJ2-7, with no clear D. V dropped 2 bases and J dropped 4 bases, with 24 bases sitting between them. Germline V gene sequence: CDR1 SEHNR, CDR2 FQNEAQ (reference sequence). This CDR3 has 18 residues. CDR3 DNA: TGTGCCAGCAGCTTACACCAAGGCACAGATACCCATTATTACGAGCAGTACGTC. Protein product: CASSLHQGTDTHYYEQYV.

The CDR3 loop is CASSVGSETTDFEYF. The DNA for the CDR3 is TGTGCCAGCAGCGTAGGGTCAGAGACGACGGATTTTGAGTATTTT. The chain joins TRBV9 to TRBJ2-3; D gene unclear. Germline CDR1 and CDR2: SGDLS and YYNGEE. The CDR3 has 15 residues. The germline V and J ends were trimmed by 0 bases and 13 bases, with 21 bases remaining between them.

About this clonotype: At one end the junction does not follow the germline gene, possibly because of a read error. The chain carries TRBV7-8 and TRBJ1-2; D uncertain. CDR1 and CDR2 (germline): SGHVS, FQNEAQ. The CDR3 totals 15 residues. The CDR3 nucleotides read TGTGCCAGCAGCTTAGCGGGAGGTCGCGATTATGGCTATACCTTC. It codes for CASSLAGGRDYGYTF.

V and J are TRBV7-3 and TRBJ2-2, with TRBD2 as a possible D gene (5 bases). V dropped 6 bases and J dropped 15 bases, with 20 bases sitting between them. Per the germline V gene, CDR1 is SGHTA and CDR2 is FQGTGA. This CDR3 is 13 amino acids long. CDR3 nucleotide sequence: TGTGCCAGCAGATTAGTTTCTTCCGGGGTTGTGTTTTTT. It is translated as CASRLVSSGVVFF.

The chain is built from TRBV7-9 and TRBJ2-6; TRBD2 is a possible D gene (5 bases). The CDR3 consists of 16 residues. V lost 4 bases to trimming and J lost 4 bases, with 14 bases between them. CDR1 and CDR2 (germline): SEHNR, FQNEAQ (reference sequence). The CDR3 DNA reads as TGTGCCAGCAGCTCGGCGGGTAGCCACGGGGCCAACGTCCTGACTTTC. This encodes CASSSAGSHGANVLTF. Full variable domain (missing parts from reference TRBV7-9 and TRBJ2-6): DTGVSQNPRHKITKRGQNVTFRCDPISEHNRLYWYRQTLGQGPEFLTYFQNEAQLEKSRLLSDRFSAERPKGSFSTLEIQRTEQGDSAMYLCASSSAGSHGANVLTFGAGSRLTVL.

This clonotype showed up many times. This chain links TRBV11-3 with TRBJ2-3, with D uncertain. The CDR3 extends over 14 amino acids. Germline V gene sequence: CDR1 SGHNT, CDR2 YENEEA. Trimming left V 1 base short and J 6 bases short, with 11 bases between. CDR3 protein: CASSLAVAPDTQYF. The CDR3 DNA follows: TGTGCCAGCAGCTTAGCGGTAGCACCCGATACGCAGTATTTT.

Regarding this clonotype: One end of the junction fails to match germline, which may point to a read error. The rearrangement links TRBV7-2 to TRBJ2-3; TRBD2 matches 7 bases. Looked up from germline, CDR1 is SGHTA and CDR2 is FQGNSA. The CDR3 contains 14 residues. Written as DNA, the CDR3 is TGTGCCAGCAGCTCCCCCCCCCGGGAGGCCCTATCGCATTTT. Its protein is CASSSPPREALSHF.

This clonotype turned up a few times. No DNA is shown, since the ends of the CDR3 on it are uncertain; the CDR3 is the one TCRdb lists. CDR3 sequence: CASSSGVCGYTFDF. The chain has TRBV12-3 or TRBV12-4 and TRBJ2-3; TRBD1 was called by the table and not checked on the DNA. The CDR3 contains 14 residues when both ends are counted.

The V and J genes are TRBV7-2 and TRBJ2-7; D possibly corresponds to TRBD1 (5 bases). V was cut by 1 base and J by 3 bases, with 13 bases left in between. Per germline, CDR1 SGHTA and CDR2 FQGNSA. The CDR3 is 15 amino acids. The CDR3 DNA follows: TGTGCCAGCAGCTTAGAGGCAGGGCCTGACTACGAGCAGTACTTC. This translates into CASSLEAGPDYEQYF.

As for this clonotype: One end of the junction is discordant with germline, which a read error may explain. The chain couples TRBV7-8 to TRBJ1-4, with D perhaps TRBD1 (5 bases). The germline gives CDR1 SGHVS, CDR2 FQNEAQ. The length of the CDR3 is 14 residues. The CDR3 protein is CASSLAQGGEKLFF. The CDR3, as DNA: TGTGCCAGCAGTTTAGCGCAGGGAGGTGAAAAACTGTTTTTT.

The chain is built from TRBV9 and TRBJ2-1, with 7 positions matching TRBD1. J was trimmed by 12 bases and V by 4 bases; bases with no gene match: 16. The CDR3 sequence is 15 residues long. Germline CDR1 and CDR2: SGDLS and YYNGEE. The CDR3 here is CASSIGGQSTDAQFF. The CDR3 DNA reads as TGTGCCAGCAGCATAGGGGGACAGAGCACAGATGCGCAGTTCTTC.

The chain recombines TRBV2 with TRBJ2-2; 8 bases map to TRBD1. The CDR3 has 18 residues. The V segment lost 3 bases and the J segment 6 bases; nucleotides outside the gene matches: 15. Germline V gives CDR1 SNHLY, CDR2 FYNNEI. In nucleotides, the CDR3 is TGTGCCAGCAGTGAGAATCTAAGGACAGGGAGATTTTCCGGGGAGCTGTTTTTT. This sequence encodes CASSENLRTGRFSGELFF.

A word on this clonotype: No conserved phenylalanine or tryptophan ends this CDR3, so it is likely a read error. This chain connects TRBV19 to TRBJ2-7; no clear D. Germline V gene lookup returns CDR1 LNHDA and CDR2 SQIVND (reference sequence). V lost 6 bases to trimming and J lost 3 bases, with 12 bases between them. CDR3 length: 13 residues. The CDR3 bases are TGTGCCAGTAGCGAATTTAAAAACTACGAGCAGTACCTC. It encodes CASSEFKNYEQYL.

In the case of this clonotype: One end of the junction does not line up with germline, which may come from a read error. CDR3 DNA sequence: TGTGCTAGCAGCTTATCCGGAAGGAACGAGCAGCAGTATTTT. Translated: CASSLSGRNEQQYF. The chain carries TRBV7-7 and TRBJ2-3; unclear D gene. This CDR3 region has 14 residues. Germline V gene data show CDR1 as SSHAT and CDR2 as FNYEAQ (reference sequence).

V and J are TRBV20-1 and TRBJ2-7; 7 nucleotides match TRBD2. Germline CDR1 and CDR2: DFQATT and SNEGSKA (reference sequence). This CDR3 spans 14 amino acids. With 1 base clipped from V and 1 base from J, the junction kept 4 bases outside the gene matches. This CDR3 reads CSARVAGASYEQYF. CDR3 coding DNA: TGCAGTGCTAGAGTTGCGGGAGCGTCCTACGAGCAGTACTTC.

Only a few counts were recorded for this clonotype. The chain couples TRBV29-1 to TRBJ1-6; D is uncertain. This CDR3 has 13 residues. Germline CDR1 SQVTM, CDR2 ANQGSEA. V gave up 1 base and J gave up 6 bases, with 7 bases separating them. Here the CDR3 reads CSVEVQPNSPLHF. The CDR3 region has the DNA TGCAGCGTTGAAGTCCAGCCTAATTCACCCCTCCACTTT.

The chain couples TRBV2 to TRBJ2-3; possibly TRBD2 for D (5 bases). The V and J ends lost 6 bases and 8 bases respectively, with 18 bases between them. In germline, CDR1 is SNHLY, CDR2 FYNNEI. The CDR3 extends over 14 amino acids. This CDR3 reads CASSFAGRPATQYF. The CDR3 region has the DNA TGTGCCAGCAGCTTCGCGGGCAGACCCGCTACGCAGTATTTT.